Each of the 31 T cell receptor beta chains below was sequenced from the same sample in a study of T cell repertoires in cytomegalovirus infection. TCRdb recomputed calls from the reads with MiXCR, one row per CDR3 protein. The data contain 650,000 to 900,000 distinct CDR3 sequences, about 30% of them singletons. Their recognized antigens are unknown. Source: cultured CD8+ T cells from PBMCs, taken from culture after CMV antigen stimulation. The source of these receptors is a human donor in good health (CMV status not recorded). Some clones in this sample may be carry-over from other donors' samples.

The CDR3 nucleotides are TGTGCCAGCAGCTCCGCCGAGGGGGTGTTCTATGGCTACACCTTC. Translation: CASSSAEGVFYGYTF. The gene calls are TRBV5-6 and TRBJ1-2; D is perhaps TRBD1 (6 bases). This CDR3 contains 15 residues. Germline CDR1 reads SGHDT; CDR2 reads YYEEEE. Trimming took off 3 bases at V and 4 bases at J, with 16 bases between the two ends. Supplemented by reference TRBV5-6 and TRBJ1-2, the full variable domain reads DAGVTQSPTHLIKTRGQQVTLRCSPKSGHDTVSWYQQALGQGPQFIFQYYEEEERQRGNFPDRFSGHQFPNYSSELNVNALLLGDSALYLCASSSAEGVFYGYTFGSGTRLTVV.

This clonotype came up many times. CDR3 sequence: CASSQGARGSQETQYF. CDR3 DNA: TGTGCCAGCAGCCAAGGGGCCAGGGGGTCTCAAGAGACCCAGTACTTC. J is TRBJ2-5 and V is TRBV7-2, with 7 bases aligning to TRBD1. Germline CDR1 SGHTA, CDR2 FQGNSA. V trimming: 5 bases; J trimming: 2 bases; junction bases outside the gene matches: 11. The CDR3 length is 16 residues.

The sample holds a few counts of this clonotype. The CDR3 is CATSDSETNTGELFF. In DNA form, the CDR3 reads TGTGCCACCAGTGATAGCGAGACAAACACCGGGGAGCTGTTTTTT. The V and J genes are TRBV24-1 and TRBJ2-2; D unclear. The ends were cut back, 3 bases at V and 2 bases at J, with 9 bases in the middle. This CDR3 comprises 15 residues. Germline values: CDR1 KGHDR, CDR2 SFDVKD.

The V call is TRBV9, the J call TRBJ1-4; D is ambiguous. Germline CDR1 SGDLS, CDR2 YYNGEE. V was clipped by 4 bases and J by 7 bases, with 14 bases between them. This CDR3 region has 14 residues. The CDR3 region is CASSPSWRIEKLFF. CDR3 nucleotides: TGTGCCAGCAGCCCCAGTTGGAGGATTGAAAAACTGTTTTTT. The full variable domain, completed using reference TRBV9 and TRBJ1-4, is DSGVTQTPKHLITATGQRVTLRCSPRSGDLSVYWYQQSLDQGLQFLIQYYNGEERAKGNILERFSAQQFPDLHSELNLSSLELGDSALYFCASSPSWRIEKLFFGSGTQLSVL.

The V call is TRBV10-3, the J call TRBJ2-5, with 9 bases lining up with TRBD2. CDR3 length equals 15 residues. Germline CDR1 reads ENHRY; CDR2 reads SYGVKD. V was pared by 2 bases and J by 2 bases, with 3 bases of the junction left unmatched. CDR3 in amino acids: CAISETGLAQETQYF. The CDR3 coding sequence is TGTGCCATCAGTGAGACGGGACTAGCACAAGAGACCCAGTACTTC.

This CDR3 is CASSHRGRVTGELFF. Written as DNA, the CDR3 is TGTGCCAGTAGTCACAGGGGGCGCGTTACCGGGGAGCTGTTTTTT. The chain has TRBV19 and TRBJ2-2, with 9 nucleotides matching TRBD1. This CDR3 is built from 15 residues. Germline CDR1 and CDR2: LNHDA and SQIVND (reference sequence). V trimming: 5 bases; J trimming: 5 bases; junction bases outside the gene matches: 6.

V and J are TRBV27 and TRBJ1-3; D unresolved. CDR1 MNHEY and CDR2 SMNVEV come from the germline V gene (reference sequence). The CDR3 is 12 amino acids. Trimming left V 7 bases short and J 0 bases short, with 4 bases between. CDR3 in amino acids: CASKGSGNTIYF. CDR3 nucleotides: TGTGCCAGCAAGGGCTCTGGAAACACCATATATTTT.

As concerns this clonotype: Given a much more abundant clone one base away, this may be a read error. The chain carries TRBV7-8 and TRBJ1-4; no clear D gene. The CDR3 runs 15 residues. The germline CDR1 and CDR2 sequences are SGHVS and FQNEAQ. Deletions cut 2 bases from V and 7 bases from J, with 14 bases between. The CDR3 DNA reads as TGTGCCAGCAGCTTATGGGGAGTAGTCGGTGAAAAACTGTTTTTT. Its protein is CASSLWGVVGEKLFF.

The V call is TRBV18, the J call TRBJ2-2; D is uncertain. The CDR3 is 18 residues long. The germline V gene has CDR1 KGHSH and CDR2 LQKENI. V lost 2 bases to trimming and J lost 0 bases, with 16 bases between them. The CDR3 DNA reads TGTGCCAGCTCACCAGCACGGGTGGCTGCGTCGAACACCGGGGAGCTGTTTTTT. As protein: CASSPARVAASNTGELFF.

Ten or more counts support this clonotype. The V call is TRBV5-6, the J call TRBJ1-2; TRBD1 agrees at 7 bases. The CDR3 covers 19 residues. Trimming cost V 3 bases and J 4 bases; bases outside gene matches: 21. Germline V CDR1 and CDR2: SGHDT, YYEEEE. This CDR3 reads CASSSLYDRDDRQLYGYTF. CDR3 in DNA: TGTGCCAGCAGCTCCTTATACGACAGGGACGATCGCCAACTCTATGGCTACACCTTC.

This clonotype has more than one count but fewer than ten. This chain joins TRBV10-3 and TRBJ1-1; D unclear. The CDR3 runs to 13 residues. From germline, CDR1 is ENHRY and CDR2 SYGVKD. Deletions cut 10 bases from V and 1 base from J, with 13 bases between. The CDR3 loop reads CANKDTSNTEAFF. The CDR3 DNA is TGTGCCAACAAAGACACTTCGAACACTGAAGCTTTCTTT.

The chain uses TRBV28 and TRBJ1-1; a weak D match, TRBD1 (5 bases). Germline V gene data show CDR1 as MDHEN and CDR2 as SYDVKM. The V gene lost 2 bases and the J gene lost 5 bases, with 15 bases spanning the gap. This CDR3 region has 15 residues. The chain's CDR3 is CASSLTPLGETEAFF. In DNA form, the CDR3 reads TGTGCCAGCAGTTTAACCCCCTTGGGGGAAACTGAAGCTTTCTTT. The variable domain in full, completed from reference TRBV28 and TRBJ1-1, reads DVKVTQSSRYLVKRTGEKVFLECVQDMDHENMFWYRQDPGLGLRLIYFSYDVKMKEKGDIPEGYSVSREKKERFSLILESASTNQTSMYLCASSLTPLGETEAFFGQGTRLTVV.

The chain uses TRBV2 and TRBJ2-3, with D maybe TRBD2 (6 bases). V was pared by 7 bases and J by 6 bases, with 17 bases between. This CDR3 is 14 amino acids long. CDR1 is SNHLY and CDR2 is FYNNEI in the germline V gene. The chain's CDR3 is CASIYRTISDTQYF. Written as DNA, the CDR3 is TGTGCCAGCATCTACAGGACTATCTCGGATACGCAGTATTTT.

This clonotype appeared a few times. The V call is TRBV15, the J call TRBJ1-1; D unclear. The CDR3 covers 14 residues. Germline V CDR1 and CDR2: LNHNV, YYDKDF (reference sequence). The ends were cut back, 5 bases at V and 5 bases at J, with 15 bases in the middle. CDR3 in amino acids: CATSPYEGYTEAFF. The CDR3 bases are TGTGCCACCAGCCCTTACGAGGGTTATACTGAAGCTTTCTTT.

This clonotype was observed many times. The genes are TRBV7-9 and TRBJ1-5; D unclear. Trimming stripped 2 bases from V and 0 bases from J, with 20 bases between. CDR3 length: 19 amino acids. In germline, CDR1 is SEHNR, CDR2 FQNEAQ (reference sequence). The CDR3 DNA follows: TGTGCCAGCAGCTTACACCCTGGGTTACTTCTATATAGCAATCAGCCCCAGCATTTT. Translated, it gives CASSLHPGLLLYSNQPQHF.

This clonotype was found a few times. CDR3 amino acids: CASSTRQGTAYMAGANVLTF. In DNA, the CDR3 is TGTGCCAGCAGCACCCGACAGGGAACAGCGTACATGGCTGGGGCCAACGTCCTGACTTTC. V gene TRBV7-9 combines with J gene TRBJ2-6; 7 bases are a match to TRBD1. The trim removed 5 bases at V and 2 bases at J, leaving 18 bases unmatched. CDR1 and CDR2 from the germline V gene are SEHNR and FQNEAQ (reference sequence). The CDR3 is 20 amino acids.

This chain connects TRBV7-6 to TRBJ1-1, with TRBD1 as a possible D gene (6 bases). The CDR3 is 16 residues long. V was shortened by 7 bases and J by 4 bases, with 22 bases between the two germline ends. Germline V lookup: CDR1 SGHVS, CDR2 FNYEAQ. The CDR3 coding sequence is TGTGCCAGCATCAACTCCTTCTGGGGGGCTGCCACTGAAGCTTTCTTT. It is translated as CASINSFWGAATEAFF.

This clonotype has more than one count but fewer than ten. This sequence joins TRBV27 and TRBJ1-5; unclear D gene. The V gene's germline CDR1 is MNHEY and CDR2 SMNVEV (reference sequence). V gave up 2 bases and J gave up 6 bases, with 11 bases separating them. CDR3 length equals 14 residues. Here the CDR3 DNA reads TGTGCCAGCAGTTTAGTAGCCTCCGGTCAGCCCCAGCATTTT. Protein sequence: CASSLVASGQPQHF.

This clonotype occurred many times. This chain uses TRBV27 with TRBJ2-5; perhaps D is TRBD1 or TRBD2 (5 bases each). The V gene lost 6 bases and the J gene lost 5 bases, with 19 bases spanning the gap. The germline CDR1 and CDR2 sequences are MNHEY and SMNVEV (reference sequence). This CDR3 spans 15 amino acids. The CDR3 coding sequence is TGTGCCAGCAGCCAAGCTGGGGGTTCGAGGGAGACCCAGTACTTC. It encodes CASSQAGGSRETQYF.

V usage is TRBV3-1 and J usage is TRBJ2-2, with TRBD1 matching over 10 bases. The CDR3 contains 18 residues. CDR1 is LGHDT and CDR2 is YNNKEL in the germline V gene (reference sequence). V dropped 10 bases and J dropped 4; count of bases not matched to a gene: 18. CDR3 coding DNA: TGTGCCACCGAGGACCGCCCGGGACAGGGGACGAGCACCGGGGAGCTGTTTTTT. As protein: CATEDRPGQGTSTGELFF.

V usage is TRBV3-1 and J usage is TRBJ1-4; TRBD1 might be the D (6 bases). V lost 0 bases to trimming and J lost 2 bases, with 13 bases between them. The CDR3 is 17 amino acids. In germline, CDR1 is LGHDT, CDR2 YNNKEL (reference sequence). This CDR3 is CASSQDRFQGTNEKLFF. The CDR3 region has the DNA TGTGCCAGCAGCCAAGATCGGTTTCAGGGGACTAATGAAAAACTGTTTTTT.

This clonotype was found many times. This chain joins TRBV7-2 and TRBJ1-6; 7 bases map to TRBD1. The CDR3 totals 14 residues. The V and J ends lost 4 bases and 7 bases, in that order; junction bases with no gene match: 4. Germline-derived CDR1 and CDR2 are SGHTA and FQGNSA. The CDR3 nucleotides are TGTGCCAGCAGCTCGACAGGGAGGAATTCACCCCTCCACTTT. Protein sequence: CASSSTGRNSPLHF.

A few counts support this clonotype. CDR3 loop: CASGDPETQYF. The CDR3 coding sequence is TGTGCCTCAGGGGACCCAGAGACCCAGTACTTC. The rearrangement joins TRBV10-3 to TRBJ2-5, with a tentative D call TRBD1 (6 bases). Deletions cut 11 bases from V and 4 bases from J, with 11 bases between. Germline CDR1 is ENHRY and CDR2 is SYGVKD. The CDR3 covers 11 residues.

The chain employs TRBV27 and TRBJ2-1, with TRBD2 as a possible D gene (6 bases). The V end lost 6 bases, the J end lost 8 bases, and 29 bases lay between the germline ends. From germline, CDR1 is MNHEY and CDR2 SMNVEV (reference sequence). There are 18 residues in the CDR3. CDR3 sequence: CASSHGRIGKVLGDEQFF. In DNA, the CDR3 is TGTGCCAGCAGCCATGGGAGGATCGGAAAGGTTTTAGGAGATGAGCAGTTCTTC.

The table lists this clonotype with many counts. This chain joins TRBV7-2 and TRBJ1-1, with a tentative D call TRBD1 (5 bases). V was pared by 4 bases and J by 5 bases, with 14 bases between. Germline CDR1 and CDR2: SGHTA and FQGNSA. The CDR3 spans 14 residues. CDR3 protein: CASSSSGWGTEAFF. The CDR3 DNA sequence: TGTGCCAGCAGCTCCTCAGGATGGGGGACTGAAGCTTTCTTT.

This clonotype was picked up a small number of times. The rearrangement joins TRBV7-8 to TRBJ1-5; 9 nucleotides align to TRBD1. Germline values: CDR1 SGHVS, CDR2 FQNEAQ. This CDR3 is 16 amino acids long. The V and J ends lost 5 bases and 3 bases, in that order; junction bases with no gene match: 8. CDR3: CASSVDRGFDNQPQHF. The CDR3 DNA reads TGTGCCAGCAGCGTCGACAGGGGGTTCGACAATCAGCCCCAGCATTTT.

This chain links TRBV24-1 with TRBJ1-5; unclear D gene. The CDR3 is 14 amino acids. The germline V gene has CDR1 KGHDR and CDR2 SFDVKD. V lost 6 bases, J lost 0 bases, and 8 bases lay in between. The DNA for the CDR3 is TGTGCCACCAGTTCTGGGGATAGCAATCAGCCCCAGCATTTT. Protein product: CATSSGDSNQPQHF.

This clonotype was seen more than once but under ten times. This rearrangement joins TRBV27 to TRBJ1-2, with a tentative D call TRBD1 (5 bases). Trimming stripped 2 bases from V and 4 bases from J, with 11 bases between. The CDR3 covers 14 residues. Germline CDR1 and CDR2: MNHEY and SMNVEV (reference sequence). CDR3 nucleotides: TGTGCCAGCAGTTTAGCCCGACAGAGCTATGGCTACACCTTC. Amino acid sequence: CASSLARQSYGYTF.

This clonotype was counted many times. The J gene is TRBJ2-5, the V gene TRBV7-9; unclear D gene. CDR1 SEHNR and CDR2 FQNEAQ come from the germline V gene (reference sequence). This CDR3 has 14 residues. V was trimmed by 3 bases and J by 0 bases, leaving 8 bases between them. The CDR3: CASSFLENQETQYF. The CDR3 DNA is TGTGCCAGCAGCTTTCTAGAGAACCAAGAGACCCAGTACTTC.

In this sample, this clonotype turned up a few times. The chain combines TRBV6-5 with TRBJ1-2; possible D gene TRBD1, 5 bases. Trimming left V 5 bases short and J 3 bases short, with 16 bases between. This CDR3 is 15 amino acids long. Germline assignment: CDR1 MNHEY and CDR2 SVGAGI. CDR3 sequence (DNA): TGTGCCAGCAGTACATGGGCCGAAGGGGACTATGGCTACACCTTC. It is translated as CASSTWAEGDYGYTF.

This clonotype was detected a few times. The chain couples TRBV7-9 to TRBJ2-3; 8 bases align to TRBD1. V lost 3 bases, J lost 1 base, and 3 bases stayed unmatched. CDR3 length: 15 amino acids. CDR1 is SEHNR and CDR2 is FQNEAQ in the germline V gene (reference sequence). The CDR3 DNA follows: TGTGCCAGCAGCTTCCTGGACAGGGGCACAGATACGCAGTATTTT. It specifies CASSFLDRGTDTQYF.